The text below deals with one TCR beta chain. What antigen it recognizes has not been identified. The input lacks base qualities; no much larger clone sits a single base away. This entry is derived from a study of Ad26.COV2.S vaccination and SARS-CoV-2 variants listed by TCRdb under 2021. Describing the broader study: Donors in the vaccine arm were drawn from COV1001, a multicentre, randomized, double-blind, placebo-controlled phase I-IIa trial testing Ad26.COV2.S in healthy adults. Sequencing of the TCRbeta repertoire served to evaluate the specificity and breadth of SARS-CoV-2-reactive T cell receptors following Ad26.COV2.S vaccination. Ad26.COV2.S was given intramuscularly at 5x10^10 or 1x10^11 viral particles, as a single shot or as two shots 56 days apart. A total of 32 samples were included in the TCR-sequenced set, comprising roughly 19 Ad26.COV2.S vaccine recipients, 5 placebo recipients and 8 SARS-CoV-2 convalescent individuals. Investigators remained blinded to trial group allocation during experiments and outcome assessment. Participants in the trial were split at random into five groups of five each, receiving low-dose or high-dose Ad26.COV2.S once or twice, or else placebo on both occasions. On the study overall, not on this receptor specifically: It was noted by the authors that total T cell responses may have been underestimated by the TCR breadth and depth analyses. Comparing responses between vaccine doses or regimens was not something the study was powered to do. After vaccination, substantial breadth of spike-specific CD8+ and CD4+ T cell responses was reported. Vaccine and placebo recipients had comparable non-spike TCR breadth, which fits with the vaccine containing only spike. Compared with placebo recipients, Ad26.COV2.S recipients showed higher spike-specific TCR breadth (P = 0.0014).

The treatment or condition label corresponds to: around 19 received Ad26.COV2.S at low or high dose, single or two shots; about 5 received placebo; per-sample allocation not given. For vaccine and placebo recipients, the sequenced repertoires came from samples collected on day 63 after the first injection. Cohort 1b enrolled roughly 25 adults aged 18-55 years at a single site in Boston, USA, between 29 July and 7 August 2020. Ad26.COV2.S consisted of a replication-incompetent adenovirus type 26 vector by which a prefusion-stabilized SARS-CoV-2 spike protein from the original Wuhan strain was expressed. In the germline V gene (reference sequence), CDR1 corresponds to MNHEY and CDR2 to SMNVEV. Deletion took 3 bases off V and 6 bases off J, with a span of 12 bases between the germline ends. The CDR3 runs 14 residues from the cysteine to the phenylalanine. The entry retains the CDR3 DNA only, 42 bases that are in frame from base 1.

The immunoSEQ Assay was used to sequence TCRbeta CDR3 regions. After extraction, genomic DNA underwent amplification by bias-controlled multiplex PCR, followed by high-throughput sequencing. Regarding the original processing steps: Collapsing and filtering of sequences were performed to quantify the absolute abundance of each unique TCRbeta CDR3 region. T cell fraction was estimated by normalization of TCRbeta template counts to usable DNA, with usable DNA being measured through amplification of reference genes present in all nucleated cells. Repertoire TCRs were annotated as SARS-CoV-2-specific by exact matching of V gene, CDR3 amino acid sequence and J gene to a known reactive TCR set. MIRA supplied the reference SARS-CoV-2 TCR set, which was filtered for enrichment in COVID-19-positive ImmuneCODE repertoires so that public or cross-reactive TCRs were removed. Using the MIRA antigens, annotated TCRs were further analysed by specific ORF or by position within an ORF. Depth was the summed frequency of annotated unique rearrangements, while breadth was defined as annotated unique rearrangements over total unique productive rearrangements. Two-sided Wilcoxon rank-sum tests were used to compare TCR breadth between groups. TCRdb obtained this table from immuneACCESS and retained in-frame rearrangements with V and J assigned. These tables miss some clones; where compared with another copy, unresolved V genes account for less than half of the shortfall, and the remainder is unexplained. The V and J calls and the clone size are those of that table, but D and trimming were determined from the DNA. Present in this sample are roughly 400,000 clones, about 90% of which were seen just once. Around 4.5% of the sample is in the top ten clones.

Source: peripheral blood, taken in a trial of Ad26.COV2.S vaccine versus placebo. This clonotype originated in a person between 18 and 59 years old who received the Ad26.COV2.S COVID-19 vaccine or a placebo. This chain is built from TRBV27 and TRBJ2-1; no confident D gene assignment can be made. At the DNA level, the sequence is TGTGCCAGCAGTTTGATTAAGGGAATCAATGAGCAGTTCTTC. This sequence encodes CASSLIKGINEQFF.